The clone carrying this TCR beta chain was found many times. The authors prepared the TCRbeta library with unique molecular identifiers. In TCRdb, the PCR reads were re-called with MiXCR into one record per CDR3 protein. The data hold roughly 200,000 distinct CDR3 sequences, with approximately 7% observed a single time. Germline V gene lookup returns CDR1 DFQATT and CDR2 SNEGSKA (reference sequence). The CDR3 length is 12 residues. The V end was cut by 6 bases, the J end by 0 bases, with 8 bases between. These data are taken from a study of T-cell reconstitution after alpha-beta-depleted transplantation in children.

The sequencing here drew on PBMCs, taken before TCRalphabeta/CD19-depleted stem cell transplant. The sequence derives from a boy aged 2 to 9 with acute lymphoblastic leukemia, due to receive a stem cell transplant. The J gene is TRBJ1-1, the V gene TRBV20-1; TRBD1 is a possible D gene (5 bases). CDR3 amino acids: CSAGPMNTEAFF. CDR3 bases: TGCAGTGCGGGGCCCATGAACACTGAAGCTTTCTTT.